Sequencing of this T cell receptor (beta chain) was carried out in a study of PD-L1 blockade in urothelial cancer. Time point denoted: pretreatment peripheral blood. Some clones are missing from TCRdb's copy, which holds only in-frame ones; the method was immunoSEQ multiplex PCR. The sample contains about 56,000 clones, roughly 85% of which appear only once. CDR1 and CDR2 from the germline V gene are SNHLY and FYNNEI. This CDR3 spans 12 amino acids. Trimming shortened V by 7 bases and J by 2 bases, and 7 bases separated the two germline ends. This chain connects TRBV2 to TRBJ2-3; possibly TRBD2 for D (5 bases). The source of this sequence is a man between 65 and 80 years old with urothelial cancer. Specimen: PBMCs, collected around atezolizumab (anti-PD-L1) treatment. The CDR3 protein is CASTGLTDTQYF. CDR3 DNA: TGTGCCAGCACCGGACTCACAGATACGCAGTATTTT.